This is a list of T cell receptor beta chains from one sample in a study of T cell responses to AZD1222 COVID-19 vaccine. Using immunoSEQ multiplex PCR, the repertoire was profiled, and TCRdb retains in-frame clones only, with some absent. The sample comprises some 130,000 clones, 87% of which are singletons, and 1.5% rests with the top ten. Source: peripheral blood, taken on day 0 of AZD1222 vaccination. The receptors come from an adult in good health. Each CDR3 is given with its conserved first and last residue. Each record gives: CDR3 length, V gene, D gene, clone size, J gene, CDR3 protein, CDR3 DNA. A D gene is named only where the DNA matches it firmly. Clone size is given for some rows only: seen once, a few or many times, or a class if the clone is expanded.

14	TRBV19	NA	NA	TRBJ1-1	CASSMSWSDTEAFF	TGTGCCAGTAGTATGTCTTGGTCGGACACTGAAGCTTTCTTT
13	TRBV18	NA	NA	TRBJ1-1	CASSPSMNTEAFF	TGTGCCAGCTCACCGAGTATGAACACTGAAGCTTTCTTT
13	TRBV7-3	TRBD1	NA	TRBJ1-1	CASSLNTGVEAFF	TGTGCCAGCAGCTTAAATACAGGGGTTGAAGCTTTCTTT
14	TRBV19	NA	NA	TRBJ1-2	CASTTSDRYYGYTF	TGTGCCAGTACCACCTCCGACAGATACTATGGCTACACCTTC
13	TRBV28	TRBD1	NA	TRBJ1-2	CASRPTGQDGYTF	TGTGCCAGCAGACCGACAGGGCAGGATGGCTACACCTTC
13	TRBV30	NA	NA	TRBJ1-1	CAWSPGGHTEAFF	TGTGCCTGGAGTCCCGGGGGGCACACTGAAGCTTTCTTT
17	TRBV5-1	NA	once	TRBJ1-1	CASSLDSPGRMNTEAFF	TGCGCCAGCAGCTTGGATTCGCCGGGACGTATGAACACTGAAGCTTTCTTT
12	TRBV6-2/TRBV6-3	NA	once	TRBJ2-5	CASSYSQETQYF	TGTGCCAGCAGTTACTCCCAAGAGACCCAGTACTTC
16	TRBV2	TRBD1	NA	TRBJ1-1	CASRRDRAGSYTPAFF	TGTGCCAGCAGGAGGGACAGGGCAGGCTCTTACACCCCAGCTTTCTTT
15	TRBV7-9	TRBD1	NA	TRBJ1-4	CASRSTGVANEKLFF	TGTGCCAGCAGGAGTACAGGGGTGGCTAATGAAAAACTGTTTTTT
10	TRBV28	NA	NA	TRBJ2-7	CASSTYEQYF	TGTGCCAGCAGTACCTACGAGCAGTACTTC
14	TRBV28	TRBD1	NA	TRBJ1-2	CASIRGGATYGYTF	TGTGCCAGCATTCGAGGGGGCGCAACGTATGGCTACACCTTC
15	TRBV5-1	TRBD2	NA	TRBJ2-3	CASSSPRGAGDTQYF	TGCGCCAGCAGCTCTCCGCGGGGGGCTGGGGATACGCAGTATTTT
16	TRBV6-5	NA	NA	TRBJ2-1	CASSYGPPTYFNEQFF	TGTGCCAGCAGTTACGGTCCACCTACCTACTTCAATGAGCAGTTCTTC
14	TRBV6-5	TRBD1	NA	TRBJ1-1	CASRGRDRDTEAFF	TGTGCCAGCAGGGGCCGTGACAGGGACACTGAAGCTTTCTTT
12	TRBV19	NA	NA	TRBJ1-1	CASSFVGGEAFF	TGTGCCAGTAGTTTCGTAGGGGGTGAAGCTTTCTTT
13	TRBV6-2/TRBV6-3	TRBD1	few	TRBJ1-2	CASSDREGYGYTF	TGTGCCAGCAGTGACAGGGAAGGCTATGGCTACACCTTC
15	TRBV11-2	NA	NA	TRBJ2-7	CASSPLAQSSYEQYF	TGTGCCAGCAGTCCGCTAGCCCAGAGCTCCTACGAGCAGTACTTC
13	TRBV12-3/TRBV12-4	NA	NA	TRBJ1-6	CASSPGLYSPIHF	TGTGCCAGCAGTCCGGGACTTTATTCACCCATCCACTTT
13	TRBV12-3/TRBV12-4	NA	NA	TRBJ2-3	CASSSPGHYTQYF	TGTGCCAGCAGTAGTCCGGGCCACTATACGCAGTATTTT
16	TRBV19	TRBD1	NA	TRBJ2-7	CASSGITGTGFYEQYF	TGTGCCAGTAGTGGAATTACCGGGACAGGGTTCTACGAGCAGTACTTC
15	TRBV7-8	NA	once	TRBJ1-5	CASSLGGGYNQPQHF	TGTGCCAGCAGCTTAGGAGGGGGGTACAATCAGCCCCAGCATTTT
17	TRBV19	NA	NA	TRBJ1-3	CASSIDRPGFSGNTIYF	TGTGCCAGTAGTATAGATCGCCCAGGCTTCTCTGGAAACACCATATATTTT
12	TRBV7-9	NA	NA	TRBJ1-4	CASSSPDEKLFF	TGTGCCAGCAGCTCTCCGGATGAAAAACTGTTTTTT
15	TRBV7-9	NA	NA	TRBJ1-4	CASSRSYWAEEKLFF	TGTGCCAGCAGTCGGTCGTATTGGGCCGAGGAAAAACTGTTTTTT
13	TRBV6-1	TRBD2	NA	TRBJ2-7	CASSERGDDEQYF	TGTGCCAGCAGTGAACGGGGGGATGATGAGCAGTACTTC
17	TRBV5-4	TRBD2	NA	TRBJ2-3	CASSFGLAGTGTDTQYF	TGTGCCAGCAGCTTCGGACTAGCGGGGACCGGCACAGATACGCAGTATTTT
15	TRBV6-5	NA	few	TRBJ1-4	CASLQGGALGEKLFF	TGTGCCAGCCTACAGGGTGGGGCCCTTGGAGAAAAACTGTTTTTT
17	TRBV7-2	TRBD1	NA	TRBJ1-3	CASSYPPETGVLYTIYF	TGTGCCAGCAGCTACCCCCCTGAGACAGGGGTTTTATACACCATATATTTT
17	TRBV28	TRBD1	NA	TRBJ2-7	CASTPDRAYTTTYEQYF	TGTGCCAGCACGCCAGACAGGGCTTACACCACAACCTACGAGCAGTACTTC
15	TRBV10-3	NA	NA	TRBJ2-1	CAISEPDLSPNEQFF	TGTGCCATCAGTGAGCCTGACTTGTCCCCCAATGAGCAGTTCTTC
13	TRBV7-9	NA	NA	TRBJ1-2	CASSLEQGGGYTF	TGTGCCAGCAGCTTAGAGCAGGGAGGCGGCTACACCTTC
13	TRBV6-5	NA	NA	TRBJ2-1	CASLSLRSNEQFF	TGTGCCAGCCTAAGCCTTCGGAGCAATGAGCAGTTCTTC
11	TRBV11-2	NA	NA	TRBJ2-2	CASSLPGELFF	TGTGCCAGCAGCTTACCGGGGGAGCTGTTTTTT
16	TRBV3-1/TRBV3-2	TRBD1	NA	TRBJ1-1	CASSQAGGQGWAEAFF	TGTGCCAGCAGCCAAGCCGGGGGACAGGGGTGGGCTGAAGCTTTCTTT
16	TRBV28	NA	NA	TRBJ2-7	CASSSPGEVWENEQYF	TGTGCCAGCAGTTCCCCCGGGGAGGTATGGGAAAACGAGCAGTACTTC
15	TRBV5-1	NA	NA	TRBJ1-4	CASSFDGTTNEKLFF	TGCGCCAGCAGCTTCGACGGTACAACTAATGAAAAACTGTTTTTT
17	TRBV25-1	NA	NA	TRBJ1-2	CASTPIRESLPADGYTF	TGTGCCAGTACCCCAATCAGGGAGAGTTTGCCGGCGGATGGCTACACCTTC
15	TRBV3-1/TRBV3-2	TRBD2	NA	TRBJ2-7	CASSLTSGGAHEQYF	TGTGCCAGCAGCCTCACTAGCGGGGGGGCGCACGAGCAGTACTTC
13	TRBV6-5	NA	NA	TRBJ1-2	CASGSGWDYGYTF	TGTGCCAGCGGAAGCGGGTGGGACTATGGCTACACCTTC
15	TRBV6-5	TRBD1	NA	TRBJ2-6	CASSYDRVRANVLTF	TGTGCCAGCAGTTACGACAGGGTTAGGGCCAACGTCCTGACTTTC
15	TRBV5-5	NA	once	TRBJ2-7	CASSLVAEFSYEQYF	TGTGCCAGCAGCTTGGTAGCAGAATTTTCCTACGAGCAGTACTTC
14	TRBV7-3	NA	NA	TRBJ2-1	CASSQQPTGNEQFF	TGTGCCAGCAGCCAGCAGCCGACGGGTAATGAGCAGTTCTTC